Following are 9 T cell receptor beta chains from one sample sequenced in a study of radiation and T cells in renal cell carcinoma. Time point indicated: baseline pretreatment blood. Treatment specified: 15 Gy SBRT to primary tumor, nephrectomy 4 weeks later. Using immunoSEQ multiplex PCR, the repertoire was profiled, and TCRdb retains in-frame clones only, with some absent. This sample yields about 59,000 clones, of which about three quarters are seen a single time; more than 7% belongs to the top ten. The sample here was blood, taken from a patient whose treatment included radiotherapy and nephrectomy. All receptors come from a man aged 60-69 years with renal cell carcinoma.

A few counts support this clone. V and J are TRBV30 and TRBJ1-5, with no clear D. V was cut by 4 bases and J by 5 bases, with 12 bases left in between. CDR3 length: 13 amino acids. The germline V gene encodes CDR1 GTSNPN and CDR2 SVGIG (reference sequence). The CDR3 is CAWNFRSDQPQHF. The CDR3 DNA follows: TGTGCCTGGAACTTCAGGTCGGATCAGCCCCAGCATTTT.

This chain connects TRBV6-5 to TRBJ2-5; a weak D match, TRBD2 (5 bases). Trimming shortened V by 7 bases and J by 2 bases, and 14 bases separated the two germline ends. CDR1 is MNHEY and CDR2 is SVGAGI in the germline V gene. The CDR3 is 14 residues long. CDR3 coding DNA: TGTGCCAGCAAAATCGGACTCCATCAAGAGACCCAGTACTTC. Residues: CASKIGLHQETQYF.

J is TRBJ1-5 and V is TRBV6-1; 12 bases fit TRBD1. V was clipped by 10 bases and J by 6 bases; unmatched bases: 7. Germline values: CDR1 MNHNS, CDR2 SASEGT. The CDR3 covers 14 residues. CDR3: CATRGQGAGQPQHF. Written as DNA, the CDR3 is TGTGCCACTAGGGGACAGGGGGCAGGTCAGCCCCAGCATTTT.

The rearrangement joins TRBV30 to TRBJ1-2; D possibly corresponds to TRBD1 (5 bases). Germline CDR1 is GTSNPN and CDR2 is SVGIG (reference sequence). The ends were cut back, 5 bases at V and 3 bases at J, with 10 bases in the middle. The CDR3 is 12 amino acids. The CDR3 sequence: CAWGPGHYGYTF. CDR3 DNA sequence: TGTGCCTGGGGACCGGGGCACTATGGCTACACCTTC.

This clone was seen more than once but under ten times. The chain is built from TRBV12-5 and TRBJ1-5; D remains unclear. Germline CDR1 reads LGHNT; CDR2 reads FRNRAP. Trimming shortened V by 5 bases and J by 4 bases, and 6 bases separated the two germline ends. The CDR3 loop spans 12 amino acids. The CDR3 here is CASGQGNQPQHF. CDR3 in DNA: TGTGCTAGTGGTCAAGGGAATCAGCCCCAGCATTTT.

The rearrangement links TRBV29-1 to TRBJ2-1; D possibly corresponds to TRBD1 (7 bases). The CDR3 has 18 residues. The V end was cut by 3 bases, the J end by 6 bases, with 27 bases between. Germline V CDR1 and CDR2: SQVTM, ANQGSEA. CDR3 residues: CSVEGFQGEVVRVNEQFF. CDR3 sequence (DNA): TGCAGCGTTGAGGGGTTCCAGGGGGAGGTGGTGAGAGTCAATGAGCAGTTCTTC.

This chain connects TRBV6-6 to TRBJ2-7, with a possible D match to TRBD1 (5 bases). Germline loops: CDR1 MNHNY, CDR2 SVGAGI (reference sequence). The CDR3 is 13 amino acids. V was shortened by 5 bases and J by 3 bases, with 11 bases between the two germline ends. For the CDR3, the DNA is TGTGCCAGCAGTCTCCCACAGGACTACGAGCAGTACTTC. Protein: CASSLPQDYEQYF.

The J gene is TRBJ2-1, the V gene TRBV7-3; unclear D gene. Germline V lookup: CDR1 SGHTA, CDR2 FQGTGA. V was pared by 4 bases and J by 0 bases, with 13 bases between. CDR3 length: 16 residues. This CDR3 reads CASSSNSGSSYNEQFF. CDR3 DNA sequence: TGTGCCAGCAGCTCCAACAGTGGGTCCTCCTACAATGAGCAGTTCTTC.

The chain uses TRBV10-3 and TRBJ2-1; tentative D call: TRBD2 (5 bases). Germline V CDR1 and CDR2: ENHRY, SYGVKD. The CDR3 runs 14 residues. V lost 3 bases and J 3 bases, leaving 9 bases between the germline ends. The CDR3 sequence: CAISETSSYNEQFF. In DNA form, the CDR3 reads TGTGCCATCAGTGAAACTAGTAGCTACAATGAGCAGTTCTTC.